The 3 T cell receptor beta chains presented below share a single source sample, sequenced in a study of breast tumors, draining lymph nodes, adjacent tissues. TCRdb redid the calling of the multiplex PCR reads with MiXCR, one entry per CDR3 protein. The table shows about 66,000 distinct CDR3 sequences, with approximately 47% occurring only once. The sample taken for sequencing was breast tumor tissue. The receptor set was obtained from a female donor with breast cancer. Some clones in this sample may be carry-over from other donors' samples.

This clonotype was observed a few times. This may arise from a read error, as a much more abundant clone is one base away. The gene calls are TRBV5-4 and TRBJ2-3; 7 bases agree with TRBD1. This CDR3 comprises 13 residues. The germline V gene encodes CDR1 SGHNT and CDR2 YYREEE (reference sequence). Unmatched junction bases numbered 5, after V lost 4 bases and J lost 6 bases. The DNA of the CDR3 is TGTGCCAGCAGCGAGGACAGGCCCGATACGCAGTATTTT. Amino acid sequence: CASSEDRPDTQYF.

This clonotype has a count of ten or more. This rearrangement joins TRBV6-2 or TRBV6-3 to TRBJ2-7, with D perhaps matching TRBD2 (6 bases). The CDR3 spans 13 residues. The V end lost 2 bases, the J end lost 4 bases, and 9 bases lay between the germline ends. CDR1 is MNHEY, CDR2 SVGEGT, per germline. The CDR3 region has the DNA TGTGCCAGCAGTTACGTCCGGGGGTACGAGCAGTACTTC. Protein product: CASSYVRGYEQYF.

The V and J genes are TRBV11-2 and TRBJ1-3; 9 nucleotides line up with TRBD1. CDR3 size: 17 residues. Germline CDR1 reads SGHAT; CDR2 reads FQNNGV. The V and J ends lost 0 bases and 8 bases, in that order; junction bases with no gene match: 11. CDR3 sequence: CASSLEGTGQYGYTIYF. The DNA for the CDR3 is TGTGCCAGCAGCTTAGAGGGGACAGGGCAATATGGCTACACCATATATTTT.